A single sample gave rise to the 10 T cell receptor beta chains below, sequenced in a study of OX40 agonist ivuxolimab in advanced cancers. This table comes from immunoSEQ multiplex PCR, and its TCRdb copy is limited to in-frame clones, with some not included. In the table there are approximately 100,000 clones, around 92% of which are singletons. The sample was CD4+ or CD8+ T cells sorted from blood, taken in a trial of the OX40 agonist ivuxolimab. The receptors were gathered from an adult with an advanced solid tumor such as melanoma, head and neck, liver or kidney cancer.

The chain links TRBV5-6 to TRBJ1-2; 9 bases line up with TRBD1. Germline loops: CDR1 SGHDT, CDR2 YYEEEE. Trimming took 5 bases from V and 7 from J; bases not matched to a gene: 9. The CDR3 covers 14 residues. CDR3 bases: TGTGCCAGCAGACGCGACAGGGGGATTGCTGGCTACACCTTC. Amino acid sequence: CASRRDRGIAGYTF.

This chain connects TRBV13 to TRBJ1-1; D is perhaps TRBD1 (5 bases). In germline, CDR1 is PRHDT, CDR2 FYEKMQ (reference sequence). The CDR3 is 13 amino acids. Trimming removed 5 bases from V and 2 bases from J, with 9 bases in between. The CDR3 loop reads CASSLDSNTEAFF. As DNA, the CDR3 is TGTGCCAGCAGCCTCGACAGCAACACTGAAGCTTTCTTT.

The gene calls are TRBV2 and TRBJ2-7; 9 bases map to TRBD1. The V segment lost 5 bases and the J segment 5 bases; nucleotides outside the gene matches: 1. The CDR3 sequence is 12 residues long. Germline V gene sequence: CDR1 SNHLY, CDR2 FYNNEI. The CDR3 protein is CASSRDRDEQYF. CDR3 coding DNA: TGTGCCAGCAGTCGGGACAGGGACGAGCAGTACTTC.

J is TRBJ2-5 and V is TRBV5-4; 15 nucleotides align to TRBD2. The CDR3 covers 17 residues. The V and J ends lost 4 bases and 3 bases, in that order; junction bases with no gene match: 7. CDR1 is SGHNT and CDR2 is YYREEE in the germline V gene (reference sequence). As DNA, the CDR3 is TGTGCCAGCAGCCGCGGGGGACTAGCGGGAGGAAAAGAGACCCAGTACTTC. As protein: CASSRGGLAGGKETQYF.

The chain couples TRBV7-9 to TRBJ1-2; D possibly corresponds to TRBD1 (6 bases). V was trimmed by 1 base and J by 3 bases, leaving 9 bases between them. Germline values: CDR1 SEHNR, CDR2 FQNEAQ (reference sequence). The CDR3 has 14 amino acids. CDR3 nucleotide sequence: TGTGCCAGCAGCTTAGGTGCAGGGGACTATGGCTACACCTTC. Translating it yields CASSLGAGDYGYTF.

V usage is TRBV30 and J usage is TRBJ1-1; D remains ambiguous. The CDR3 runs to 13 residues. With 4 bases removed from V and 1 base from J, the gap between germline ends came to 10 bases. Per the germline V gene, CDR1 is GTSNPN and CDR2 is SVGIG (reference sequence). The CDR3 nucleotides are TGTGCCTGGATATGGGGTAGGAACACTGAAGCTTTCTTT. Translated, it gives CAWIWGRNTEAFF.

This clone has a handful of counts. V and J are TRBV30 and TRBJ1-2, with D possibly matching TRBD1 (5 bases). Germline CDR1 GTSNPN, CDR2 SVGIG (reference sequence). Trimming took off 1 base at V and 6 bases at J, with 9 bases between the two ends. The CDR3 runs to 12 residues. CDR3 sequence: CAWSAQGHGYTF. The CDR3 DNA reads TGTGCCTGGAGTGCCCAGGGACATGGCTACACCTTC.

In DNA, the CDR3 is TGTGCCACCGGACAGGGTTTTGGCGAGCAGTACTTC. Protein product: CATGQGFGEQYF. The chain has TRBV6-6 and TRBJ2-7; 8 positions match TRBD1. CDR3 length: 12 amino acids. The V and J ends lost 10 bases and 6 bases, in that order; junction bases with no gene match: 8. Per the germline V gene, CDR1 is MNHNY and CDR2 is SVGAGI (reference sequence).

This chain uses TRBV6-6 with TRBJ1-6; the D gene is possibly TRBD1 (5 bases). This CDR3 spans 15 amino acids. V lost 8 bases and J 5 bases, leaving 16 bases between the germline ends. CDR1 MNHNY and CDR2 SVGAGI come from the germline V gene (reference sequence). The CDR3 nucleotides are TGTGCCAGCGCAAGGGGAGTAGGAGATAATTCACCCCTCCACTTT. It yields the protein CASARGVGDNSPLHF.

The chain couples TRBV15 to TRBJ1-4; tentatively, D is TRBD1 (6 bases). The germline gives CDR1 LNHNV, CDR2 YYDKDF (reference sequence). The CDR3 contains 14 residues. V shed 0 bases and J shed 6 bases, with 8 bases lying between them. CDR3 sequence: CATSRDRTDEKLFF. The CDR3 region has the DNA TGTGCCACCAGCAGAGATCGGACAGATGAAAAACTGTTTTTT.